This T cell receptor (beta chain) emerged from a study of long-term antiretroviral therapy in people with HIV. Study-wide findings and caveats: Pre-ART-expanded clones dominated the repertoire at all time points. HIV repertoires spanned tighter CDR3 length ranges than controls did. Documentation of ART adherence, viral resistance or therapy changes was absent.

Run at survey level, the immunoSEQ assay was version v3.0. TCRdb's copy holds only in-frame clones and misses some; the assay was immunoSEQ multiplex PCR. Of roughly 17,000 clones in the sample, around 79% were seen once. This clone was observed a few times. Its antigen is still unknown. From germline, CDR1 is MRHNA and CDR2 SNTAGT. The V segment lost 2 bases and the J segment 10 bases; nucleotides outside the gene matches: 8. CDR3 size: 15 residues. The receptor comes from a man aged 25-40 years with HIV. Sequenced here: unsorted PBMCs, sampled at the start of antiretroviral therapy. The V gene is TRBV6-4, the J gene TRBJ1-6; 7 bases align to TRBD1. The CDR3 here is CASSDTDRASSPLHF. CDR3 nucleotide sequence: TGTGCCAGCAGTGACACCGACAGGGCTTCCTCACCCCTCCACTTT.